This passage covers 32 T cell receptor beta chains from one sample sequenced in a study of T cell changes during pregnancy in multiple sclerosis. Assay used: immunoSEQ multiplex PCR; TCRdb lists only in-frame clones, some missing. The data contain tens of thousands of clones, just over 90% of them singletons. The sample here was peripheral blood, taken in the third trimester of pregnancy. All receptors come from a female donor with multiple sclerosis, enrolled in a pregnancy study.

This chain links TRBV29-1 with TRBJ1-1, with 7 bases fitting TRBD1. CDR1 and CDR2 (germline): SQVTM, ANQGSEA. Trimming took 7 bases from V and 6 from J; bases not matched to a gene: 5. The CDR3 is made up of 11 amino acids. CDR3 nucleotides: TGCAGCGCGTCCCAGGGGGCTGAAGCTTTCTTT. The encoded protein is CSASQGAEAFF.

This rearrangement joins TRBV6-5 to TRBJ1-1; maybe TRBD1 (5 bases). CDR3 length: 14 residues. Trimming pared 4 bases from V and 6 bases from J, leaving 15 bases between. Germline-derived CDR1 and CDR2 are MNHEY and SVGAGI. The CDR3 nucleotides read TGTGCCAGCAGTTGGGGCGGGAGTCAACCTGAAGCTTTCTTT. It codes for CASSWGGSQPEAFF.

The V call is TRBV18, the J call TRBJ1-1; no firm D call. Trimming left V 5 bases short and J 4 bases short, with 11 bases between. Germline V CDR1 and CDR2: KGHSH, LQKENI. CDR3 size: 13 residues. The CDR3 here is CASSTGGGTEAFF. The CDR3 DNA reads as TGTGCCAGCTCAACGGGTGGCGGCACTGAAGCTTTCTTT.

This chain uses TRBV10-3 with TRBJ2-1, with 10 bases identical to TRBD2. V was pared by 2 bases and J by 7 bases, with 5 bases of the junction left unmatched. Germline V gene sequence: CDR1 ENHRY, CDR2 SYGVKD. The CDR3 has 15 amino acids. CDR3 sequence (DNA): TGTGCCATCAGTGAGGTGGTAGCGGGGGGTAATGAGCAGTTCTTC. It codes for CAISEVVAGGNEQFF.

In its sample, this clone was seen once. The V gene is TRBV4-1, the J gene TRBJ2-1; perhaps TRBD2 as D (6 bases). Per germline, CDR1 MGHRA and CDR2 YSYEKL. V dropped 4 bases and J dropped 6 bases, with 13 bases sitting between them. This CDR3 comprises 14 residues. The CDR3 DNA reads TGCGCCAGCAGCCCGCGGGGCGCCTTCAATGAGCAGTTCTTC. It encodes CASSPRGAFNEQFF.

The chain links TRBV5-4 to TRBJ2-3; D gene uncertain. V dropped 0 bases and J dropped 4 bases, with 12 bases sitting between them. Germline values: CDR1 SGHNT, CDR2 YYREEE (reference sequence). This CDR3 is built from 15 residues. This chain's CDR3 is CASSLDAPRPDTQYF. In DNA form, the CDR3 reads TGTGCCAGCAGCTTGGACGCTCCGAGGCCAGATACGCAGTATTTT.

The chain has TRBV15 and TRBJ1-3, with D perhaps TRBD1 (6 bases). The V gene's germline CDR1 is LNHNV and CDR2 YYDKDF (reference sequence). V was trimmed by 0 bases and J by 4 bases, leaving 13 bases between them. CDR3 size: 16 residues. The CDR3 protein is CATSRDVGRGGNTIYF. The DNA of the CDR3 is TGTGCCACCAGCAGAGATGTGGGCAGGGGAGGAAACACCATATATTTT. Full variable domain (remainder filled in from reference TRBV15 and TRBJ1-3): DAMVIQNPRYQVTQFGKPVTLSCSQTLNHNVMYWYQQKSSQAPKLLFHYYDKDFNNEADTPDNFQSRRPNTSFCFLDIRSPGLGDTAMYLCATSRDVGRGGNTIYFGEGSWLTVV.

V usage is TRBV19 and J usage is TRBJ1-1; maybe TRBD1 (5 bases). The CDR3 length is 14 residues. V was trimmed by 8 bases and J by 1 base, leaving 14 bases between them. The germline gives CDR1 LNHDA, CDR2 SQIVND (reference sequence). The DNA of the CDR3 is TGTGCCAGTTGTGCAGGGCCCGGGAACACTGAAGCTTTCTTT. It codes for CASCAGPGNTEAFF.

In the case of this clone: Other DNA sequences in this sample translate to the same CDR3. The chain carries TRBV4-2 and TRBJ1-2, with 7 bases aligning to TRBD1. CDR3 length equals 14 residues. Germline V CDR1 and CDR2: LGHNA, YNFKEQ. With 3 bases clipped from V and 3 bases from J, the junction kept 4 bases outside the gene matches. DNA of the CDR3: TGTGCCAGCAGCCAGGGTGACAGGGACTATGGCTACACCTTC. Its protein product is CASSQGDRDYGYTF.

A few counts support this clone. V usage is TRBV5-5 and J usage is TRBJ2-7; weak D call: TRBD1 (6 bases). Germline assignment: CDR1 SGHKS and CDR2 YYEKEE (reference sequence). The CDR3 spans 15 residues. V was pared by 5 bases and J by 1 base, with 16 bases between. CDR3 loop: CASRRAQGPSYEQYF. DNA for the CDR3: TGTGCCAGCAGACGAGCACAGGGACCTTCCTACGAGCAGTACTTC.

This clone showed up just once. V gene TRBV7-2 combines with J gene TRBJ1-6, with 7 bases identical to TRBD1. Germline V lookup: CDR1 SGHTA, CDR2 FQGNSA. This CDR3 is built from 15 residues. V shed 3 bases, J shed 7 bases, and the junction held 6 bases outside the gene matches. This chain's CDR3 is CASSFTTGANSPLHF. CDR3 sequence (DNA): TGTGCCAGCAGCTTCACTACAGGGGCCAATTCACCCCTCCACTTT.

The chain links TRBV5-4 to TRBJ1-1; 7 nucleotides match TRBD1. The CDR3 spans 13 residues. The trim removed 3 bases at V and 10 bases at J, leaving 9 bases unmatched. Germline CDR1 reads SGHNT; CDR2 reads YYREEE (reference sequence). CDR3: CASSYTGAGVAFF. CDR3 nucleotides: TGTGCCAGCAGCTATACAGGGGCCGGGGTAGCTTTCTTT. Using reference TRBV5-4 and TRBJ1-1 for the parts outside the CDR3, the full variable domain is ETGVTQSPTHLIKTRGQQVTLRCSSQSGHNTVSWYQQALGQGPQFIFQYYREEENGRGNFPPRFSGLQFPNYSSELNVNALELDDSALYLCASSYTGAGVAFFGQGTRLTVV.

J is TRBJ2-7 and V is TRBV6-1; D remains unclear. Germline V lookup: CDR1 MNHNS, CDR2 SASEGT. V was clipped by 6 bases and J by 2 bases, with 14 bases between them. The CDR3 length is 14 residues. CDR3 in DNA: TGTGCCAGCAGGAGACACGGATCCCCCTACGAGCAGTACTTC. This sequence encodes CASRRHGSPYEQYF.

The chain is built from TRBV6-1 and TRBJ1-5; D not certain. The germline V gene encodes CDR1 MNHNS and CDR2 SASEGT. The CDR3 consists of 15 residues. Trimming pared 1 base from V and 3 bases from J, leaving 10 bases between. The CDR3 DNA follows: TGTGCCAGCAGTGAAGGAGGGTTGGCCAATCAGCCCCAGCATTTT. Protein product: CASSEGGLANQPQHF.

This clone has just one count. The V call is TRBV7-2, the J call TRBJ2-7; TRBD2 agrees at 9 bases. The V and J ends lost 2 bases and 2 bases, in that order; junction bases with no gene match: 4. Germline values: CDR1 SGHTA, CDR2 FQGNSA. The CDR3 has 15 residues. The CDR3 nucleotides are TGTGCCAGCAGCTTACGACTAGCGGTTACCTACGAGCAGTACTTC. This encodes CASSLRLAVTYEQYF.

This chain joins TRBV28 and TRBJ1-1, with D tentatively TRBD1 (6 bases). CDR3 length: 15 residues. V shed 3 bases and J shed 5 bases, with 16 bases lying between them. The germline V gene encodes CDR1 MDHEN and CDR2 SYDVKM. The CDR3 sequence: CASSFMLSQGTEAFF. The CDR3, as DNA: TGTGCCAGCAGTTTCATGCTTTCGCAGGGGACTGAAGCTTTCTTT.

The chain employs TRBV7-2 and TRBJ1-1; D is ambiguous. Trimming cost V 1 base and J 0 bases, with 9 bases left between them. Germline CDR1 and CDR2: SGHTA and FQGNSA. The CDR3 sequence is 15 residues long. This CDR3 is CASSLGQVMNTEAFF. DNA of the CDR3: TGTGCCAGCAGCTTAGGGCAGGTCATGAACACTGAAGCTTTCTTT.

The gene calls are TRBV5-1 and TRBJ2-3, with 9 bases identical to TRBD2. V was pared by 5 bases and J by 4 bases, with 8 bases of the junction left unmatched. Germline CDR1 reads SGHRS; CDR2 reads YFSETQ. CDR3 length: 15 residues. The CDR3 nucleotides read TGCGCCAGCAGTTTGTCCGCGGGGGGGGCAGATACGCAGTATTTT. Translating gives CASSLSAGGADTQYF.

This CDR3 reads CASSLYQGSEAFF. The CDR3 nucleotides read TGTGCCAGCAGCTTATACCAGGGGTCTGAAGCTTTCTTT. The V call is TRBV7-9, the J call TRBJ1-1, with D perhaps matching TRBD1 (6 bases). V was clipped by 2 bases and J by 6 bases, with 10 bases between them. The CDR3 totals 13 residues. The germline gives CDR1 SEHNR, CDR2 FQNEAQ (reference sequence).

Note on this clone: The germline gene is not matched at one end of the junction; a read error may be the cause. The chain links TRBV7-7 to TRBJ2-3; 12 nucleotides line up with TRBD2. CDR3 length: 17 residues. Germline V gene lookup returns CDR1 SSHAT and CDR2 FNYEAQ (reference sequence). CDR3: CASSLSYSSGGADTQYF. CDR3 nucleotides: TGTGCTAGCAGCTTATCGTACTCTAGCGGGGGGGCAGATACGCAGTATTTT.

This clone was observed once. CDR3 DNA sequence: TGTGCCAGTAGTATAGATTGGCAGGGAGGTCGCGAGCAGTACTTC. As protein: CASSIDWQGGREQYF. J is TRBJ2-7 and V is TRBV19; possibly TRBD2 for D (6 bases). Germline V gives CDR1 LNHDA, CDR2 SQIVND (reference sequence). Trimming removed 0 bases at V and 6 bases at J, with 15 bases between. CDR3 length: 15 residues.

This chain connects TRBV7-9 to TRBJ1-5, with D possibly being TRBD1 (5 bases). Per germline, CDR1 SEHNR and CDR2 FQNEAQ (reference sequence). This CDR3 is built from 15 residues. The germline V and J ends were trimmed by 6 bases and 0 bases, with 12 bases remaining between them. The CDR3 here is CASSLTGDSNQPQHF. The CDR3 DNA is TGTGCCAGCAGTTTAACGGGGGATAGCAATCAGCCCCAGCATTTT.

The genes are TRBV18 and TRBJ1-5; 9 bases map to TRBD1. The CDR3 has 17 amino acids. V lost 6 bases, J lost 3 bases, and 12 bases stayed unmatched. Looked up from germline, CDR1 is KGHSH and CDR2 is LQKENI. The CDR3 DNA reads TGTGCCAGCTCCTCCGGACAGGGGTGGGGTAACAATCAGCCCCAGCATTTT. Translating it yields CASSSGQGWGNNQPQHF. The full variable domain, completed using reference TRBV18 and TRBJ1-5, is NAGVMQNPRHLVRRRGQEARLRCSPMKGHSHVYWYRQLPEEGLKFMVYLQKENIIDESGMPKERFSAEFPKEGPSILRIQQVVRGDSAAYFCASSSGQGWGNNQPQHFGDGTRLSIL.

J is TRBJ2-1 and V is TRBV5-1, with TRBD1 as a possible D gene (5 bases). This CDR3 region has 15 residues. V was shortened by 0 bases and J by 2 bases, with 9 bases between the two germline ends. The V gene's germline CDR1 is SGHRS and CDR2 YFSETQ. CDR3 DNA: TGCGCCAGCAGCTTGGGAGACAGTGCCTACAATGAGCAGTTCTTC. This sequence encodes CASSLGDSAYNEQFF. Using reference TRBV5-1 and TRBJ2-1 for the parts outside the CDR3, the full variable domain is KAGVTQTPRYLIKTRGQQVTLSCSPISGHRSVSWYQQTPGQGLQFLFEYFSETQRNKGNFPGRFSGRQFSNSRSEMNVSTLELGDSALYLCASSLGDSAYNEQFFGPGTRLTVL.

This clone was recorded once. The gene calls are TRBV5-5 and TRBJ2-1, with TRBD1 identical over 7 bases. The CDR3 length is 15 residues. Germline V lookup: CDR1 SGHKS, CDR2 YYEKEE (reference sequence). The J segment lost 7 bases and the V segment lost 5 bases, leaving 12 bases of the junction unmatched. The CDR3 is CASRSTTGWGNEQFF. The CDR3 region has the DNA TGTGCCAGCAGATCGACGACAGGGTGGGGGAATGAGCAGTTCTTC.

The chain has TRBV5-1 and TRBJ1-1; 12 bases are shared with TRBD1. CDR1 SGHRS and CDR2 YFSETQ come from the germline V gene. The J segment lost 5 bases and the V segment lost 4 bases, leaving 3 bases of the junction unmatched. The CDR3 length is 14 residues. As DNA, the CDR3 is TGCGCCAGCAGCGGGGGACAGGGGGCAACTGAAGCTTTCTTT. The encoded protein is CASSGGQGATEAFF.

This chain uses TRBV7-9 with TRBJ2-7; D perhaps matches TRBD1 (5 bases). This CDR3 has 14 amino acids. V gave up 2 bases and J gave up 5 bases, with 13 bases separating them. CDR1 and CDR2 from the germline V gene are SEHNR and FQNEAQ (reference sequence). CDR3 in amino acids: CASSLRQGFDEQYF. The CDR3 DNA sequence: TGTGCCAGCAGCTTAAGGCAGGGTTTCGACGAGCAGTACTTC. The full variable domain, in which reference TRBV7-9 and TRBJ2-7 provide the parts outside the CDR3, is DTGVSQNPRHKITKRGQNVTFRCDPISEHNRLYWYRQTLGQGPEFLTYFQNEAQLEKSRLLSDRFSAERPKGSFSTLEIQRTEQGDSAMYLCASSLRQGFDEQYFGPGTRLTVT.

The chain combines TRBV9 with TRBJ2-3, with 13 positions matching TRBD2. V shed 4 bases, J shed 1 base, and the junction held 21 bases outside the gene matches. Germline V lookup: CDR1 SGDLS, CDR2 YYNGEE. There are 22 residues in the CDR3. The CDR3: CASSISTPLTSGGLLGTDTQYF. The CDR3 DNA sequence: TGTGCCAGCAGCATTTCCACGCCCCTGACTAGCGGGGGGCTCCTCGGCACAGATACGCAGTATTTT.

This rearrangement joins TRBV29-1 to TRBJ1-2, with TRBD1 matching 10 bases. CDR1 is SQVTM, CDR2 ANQGSEA, per germline. The V gene end was trimmed by 5 bases and the J gene end by 6 bases; junction bases not matched to a gene: 3. The CDR3 spans 12 residues. CDR3 sequence reads: CSVRDRGHGYTF. Here the CDR3 DNA reads TGCAGCGTTAGAGACAGGGGGCATGGCTACACCTTC.

In this sample, this clone turned up once. The chain links TRBV7-9 to TRBJ2-7; 7 bases line up with TRBD1. Germline CDR1 and CDR2: SEHNR and FQNEAQ (reference sequence). The CDR3 consists of 17 residues. V was clipped by 1 base and J by 4 bases; unmatched bases: 13. The CDR3 sequence: CASSLGRRQTGAYEQYF. The CDR3 DNA follows: TGTGCCAGCAGCTTAGGTAGGCGGCAAACAGGGGCGTACGAGCAGTACTTC. Full variable domain (outside the CDR3, taken from reference TRBV7-9 and TRBJ2-7): DTGVSQNPRHKITKRGQNVTFRCDPISEHNRLYWYRQTLGQGPEFLTYFQNEAQLEKSRLLSDRFSAERPKGSFSTLEIQRTEQGDSAMYLCASSLGRRQTGAYEQYFGPGTRLTVT.

The rearrangement links TRBV6-5 to TRBJ2-1; 8 bases fit TRBD1. This CDR3 is 14 amino acids long. The germline V gene encodes CDR1 MNHEY and CDR2 SVGAGI. V gave up 7 bases and J gave up 9 bases; unmatched junction bases: 11. CDR3 protein: CASMAQGALVEQFF. The CDR3 region has the DNA TGTGCCAGCATGGCCCAGGGGGCGCTTGTTGAGCAGTTCTTC.

The rearrangement joins TRBV5-6 to TRBJ2-7; weak D call: TRBD2 (6 bases). Germline values: CDR1 SGHDT, CDR2 YYEEEE. The length of the CDR3 is 13 residues. Trimming cost V 0 bases and J 6 bases, with 10 bases left between them. The CDR3 nucleotides read TGTGCCAGCAGCTTGGGTTCCGGGGGCGAGCAGTACTTC. Translating it yields CASSLGSGGEQYF.